This TCR beta chain appears in the sequencing data of a study of T cell responses to AZD1222 COVID-19 vaccine. Assay used: immunoSEQ multiplex PCR; TCRdb lists only in-frame clones, some missing. The sample holds fewer than 120,000 clones, about 85% seen once. Trimming took 0 bases from V and 3 from J, leaving 19 bases between them. CDR3 length equals 17 residues. Germline CDR1 reads SGHKS; CDR2 reads YYEKEE (reference sequence). The rearrangement links TRBV5-5 to TRBJ2-7, with a weak D call TRBD1 (5 bases). Sequenced here: peripheral blood, sampled on day 0 of AZD1222 vaccination. The TCR comes from an adult in good health. The CDR3 loop reads CASSLVSPGRVLYEQYF. CDR3 sequence (DNA): TGTGCCAGCAGCTTGGTTTCCCCAGGCAGGGTCCTCTACGAGCAGTACTTC.